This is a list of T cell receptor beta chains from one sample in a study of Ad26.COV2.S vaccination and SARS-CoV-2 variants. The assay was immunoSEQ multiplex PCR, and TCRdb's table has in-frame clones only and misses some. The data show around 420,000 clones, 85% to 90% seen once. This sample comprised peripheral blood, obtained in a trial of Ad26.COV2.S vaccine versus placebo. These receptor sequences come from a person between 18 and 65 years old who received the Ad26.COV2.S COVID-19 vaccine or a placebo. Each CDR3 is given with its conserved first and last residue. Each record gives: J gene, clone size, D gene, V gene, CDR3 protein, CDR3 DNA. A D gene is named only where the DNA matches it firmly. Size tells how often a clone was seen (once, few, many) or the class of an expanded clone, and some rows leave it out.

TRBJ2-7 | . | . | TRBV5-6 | CASSTGFGSYEQYF | TGTGCCAGCAGCACTGGTTTTGGTTCCTACGAGCAGTACTTC
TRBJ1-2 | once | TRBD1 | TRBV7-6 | CASNAGTGDYGYTF | TGTGCCAGCAACGCCGGGACAGGGGACTATGGCTACACCTTC
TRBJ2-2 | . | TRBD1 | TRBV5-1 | CASSTRQGNTGELFF | TGCGCCAGCAGCACACGACAGGGTAATACCGGGGAGCTGTTTTTT
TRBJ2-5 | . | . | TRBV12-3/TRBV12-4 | CASSFGGASTQYF | TGTGCCAGCAGTTTTGGGGGGGCATCGACCCAGTACTTC
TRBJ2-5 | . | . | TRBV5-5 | CASSLLNQETQYF | TGTGCCAGCAGCTTATTAAATCAAGAGACCCAGTACTTC
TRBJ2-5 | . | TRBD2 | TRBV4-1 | CASSQVTGGRQETQYF | TGCGCCAGCAGCCAAGTTACGGGGGGACGGCAAGAGACCCAGTACTTC
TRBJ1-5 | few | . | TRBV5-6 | CASSLWGAGNQPQHF | TGTGCCAGCAGCCTATGGGGGGCGGGCAATCAGCCCCAGCATTTT
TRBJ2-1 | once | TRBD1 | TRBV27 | CASSLYPGQGNEQFF | TGTGCCAGCAGTTTATACCCGGGACAGGGAAATGAGCAGTTCTTC
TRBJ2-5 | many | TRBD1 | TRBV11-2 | CASSLETGWQTQYF | TGTGCCAGCAGCTTAGAGACAGGGTGGCAGACCCAGTACTTC
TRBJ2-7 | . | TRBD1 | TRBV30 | CAWNPRTGPYEQYF | TGTGCCTGGAACCCCCGGACAGGGCCCTACGAGCAGTACTTC
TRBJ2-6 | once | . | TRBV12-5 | CASGPRDTPLSGANVLTF | TGTGCTAGTGGTCCACGGGACACTCCCCTCTCTGGGGCCAACGTCCTGACTTTC
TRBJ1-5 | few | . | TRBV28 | CASSRTPNQPQHF | TGTGCCAGCAGTCGGACGCCTAATCAGCCCCAGCATTTT
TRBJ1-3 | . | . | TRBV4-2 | CASSQDRGLDPGNTIYF | TGTGCCAGCAGCCAAGATAGGGGGTTAGACCCTGGAAACACCATATATTTT
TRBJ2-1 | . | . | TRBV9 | CASSVATTGRYNEQFF | TGTGCCAGCAGCGTAGCTACGACAGGGAGGTACAATGAGCAGTTCTTC
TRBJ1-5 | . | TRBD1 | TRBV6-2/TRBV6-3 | CASSNTQGATGPQHF | TGTGCCAGCAGTAATACACAGGGGGCGACAGGGCCCCAGCATTTT
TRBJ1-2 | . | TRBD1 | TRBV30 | CAWSVPTGTGVNYGYTF | TGTGCCTGGAGTGTACCGACCGGGACAGGGGTTAACTATGGCTACACCTTC
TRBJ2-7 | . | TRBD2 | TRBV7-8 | CASSIGTSGTYEQYF | TGTGCCAGCAGCATCGGGACTAGCGGTACCTACGAGCAGTACTTC
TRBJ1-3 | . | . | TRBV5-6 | CASSVGPTGISGNTIYF | TGTGCCAGCAGCGTAGGTCCCACGGGGATCTCTGGAAACACCATATATTTT
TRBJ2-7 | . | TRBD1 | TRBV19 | CASSLRGSYEQYF | TGTGCCAGTAGCCTCAGGGGGTCCTACGAGCAGTACTTC
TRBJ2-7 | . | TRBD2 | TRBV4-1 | CASSPRQSSGGSYEQYF | TGCGCCAGCAGCCCCAGACAGTCTAGCGGGGGTTCCTACGAGCAGTACTTC
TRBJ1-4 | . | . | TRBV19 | CASTQGGLGPSGEKLFF | TGTGCCAGTACCCAAGGAGGGTTAGGCCCCTCAGGAGAAAAACTGTTTTTT
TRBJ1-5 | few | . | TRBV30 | CAWSVDGNQPQHF | TGTGCCTGGAGTGTGGACGGGAATCAGCCCCAGCATTTT
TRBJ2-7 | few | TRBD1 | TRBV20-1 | CSASKGQGAYEQYF | TGCAGTGCTAGTAAAGGACAGGGGGCTTACGAGCAGTACTTC
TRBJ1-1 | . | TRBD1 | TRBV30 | CAWSGDSNTEAFF | TGTGCCTGGAGTGGGGACAGCAACACTGAAGCTTTCTTT
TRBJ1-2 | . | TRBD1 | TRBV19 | CASSIYPDRENGYTF | TGTGCCAGTAGTATTTATCCGGACAGGGAGAATGGCTACACCTTC
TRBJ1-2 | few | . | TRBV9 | CASSEVSYGYTF | TGTGCCAGCAGCGAGGTTAGCTATGGCTACACCTTC
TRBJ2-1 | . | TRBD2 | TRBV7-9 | CAGLSGGYNEQFF | TGTGCCGGCCTTAGCGGGGGATACAATGAGCAGTTCTTC
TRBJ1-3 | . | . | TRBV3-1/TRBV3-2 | CASSQGQRGNTIYF | TGTGCCAGCAGCCAAGGTCAGAGAGGAAACACCATATATTTT
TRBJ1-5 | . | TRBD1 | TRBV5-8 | CASSSSRGRNQPQHF | TGTGCCAGCAGTTCGTCTAGGGGGCGGAATCAGCCCCAGCATTTT
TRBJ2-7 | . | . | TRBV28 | CASQEGPYEQYF | TGTGCCAGCCAGGAGGGCCCCTACGAGCAGTACTTC
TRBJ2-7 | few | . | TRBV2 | CASSDIQETSYEQYF | TGTGCCAGCAGTGATATACAAGAGACCTCCTACGAGCAGTACTTC
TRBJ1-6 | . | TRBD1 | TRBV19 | CASSQTGTLSPLHF | TGTGCCAGTAGCCAGACAGGGACTCTCTCACCCCTCCACTTT
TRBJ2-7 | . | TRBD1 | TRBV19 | CASSGTGTDSYEQYF | TGTGCCAGTAGCGGAACCGGGACAGATTCCTACGAGCAGTACTTC
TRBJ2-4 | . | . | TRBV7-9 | CASSPPAKGNIQYF | TGTGCCAGCAGCCCCCCCGCGAAGGGAAACATTCAGTACTTC
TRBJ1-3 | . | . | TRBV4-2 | CASSQGPNRSGNTIYF | TGTGCCAGCAGCCAAGGACCGAATCGCTCTGGAAACACCATATATTTT
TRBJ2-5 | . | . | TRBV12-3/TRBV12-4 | CASTQEWETQYF | TGTGCCAGCACCCAAGAGTGGGAGACCCAGTACTTC
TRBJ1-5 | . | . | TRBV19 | CASSTFGGTSNQPQHF | TGTGCCAGTAGTACCTTCGGGGGGACGAGCAATCAGCCCCAGCATTTT
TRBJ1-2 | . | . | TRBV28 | CASSLTQGRPQFGYTF | TGTGCCAGCAGTTTGACGCAGGGGCGTCCCCAGTTTGGCTACACCTTC
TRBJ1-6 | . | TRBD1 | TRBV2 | CASNGQGALNSPLHF | TGTGCCAGCAACGGACAGGGGGCGCTTAATTCACCCCTCCACTTT
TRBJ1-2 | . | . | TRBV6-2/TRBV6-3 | CASSYLHGYTF | TGTGCCAGCAGTTACCTTCATGGCTACACCTTC
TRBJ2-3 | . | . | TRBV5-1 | CASSYEGFPDTQYF | TGCGCCAGCAGCTATGAGGGGTTCCCAGATACGCAGTATTTT
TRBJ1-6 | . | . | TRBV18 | CASSMGHNNSPLHF | TGTGCCAGCTCCATGGGACATAATAACTCACCCCTCCACTTT
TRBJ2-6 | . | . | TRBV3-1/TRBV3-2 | CASSQDGPNGANVLTF | TGTGCCAGCAGCCAAGATGGCCCAAATGGGGCCAACGTCCTGACTTTC
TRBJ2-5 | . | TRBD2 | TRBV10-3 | CAIRDSGGRETQYF | TGTGCCATCAGGGATAGCGGGGGGCGGGAGACCCAGTACTTC
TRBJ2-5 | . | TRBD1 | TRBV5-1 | CASTPRGLETQYF | TGCGCCAGCACCCCCAGGGGGCTGGAGACCCAGTACTTC
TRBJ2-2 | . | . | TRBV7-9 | CASSLGPGELFF | TGTGCCAGCAGCTTAGGGCCCGGGGAGCTGTTTTTT
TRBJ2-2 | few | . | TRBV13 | CASRQGSPGELFF | TGTGCCAGCAGGCAGGGGTCCCCCGGGGAGCTGTTTTTT
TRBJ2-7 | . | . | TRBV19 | CASSADPRGDEQYF | TGTGCCAGTAGTGCAGACCCCCGAGGGGACGAGCAGTACTTC
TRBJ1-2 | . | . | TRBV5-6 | CASSVGGTYGYTF | TGTGCCAGCAGCGTAGGGGGGACCTATGGCTACACCTTC
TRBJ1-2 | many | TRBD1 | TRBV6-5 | CASSTPGQGGYGYTF | TGTGCCAGCAGCACCCCAGGACAGGGCGGCTATGGCTACACCTTC
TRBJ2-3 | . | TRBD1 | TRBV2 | CASSVSQGGTDTQYF | TGTGCCAGCAGTGTTTCACAGGGGGGCACAGATACGCAGTATTTT